This T cell receptor (beta chain) was sequenced in a study of blood T cell repertoires in COVID-19. Original handling: Reference gene primer amplification yielded estimated nucleated cell counts. The table came from immunoSEQ multiplex PCR; TCRdb's copy has only in-frame clones and leaves some out. V and J calls and clone size come straight from that table; D and trimming were deduced from the DNA. Here the sample spans 320,000 or so clones, about 89% being singletons. Germline-derived CDR1 and CDR2 are SGHRS and YFSETQ. This CDR3 has 14 residues. The trim removed 2 bases at V and 6 bases at J, leaving 5 bases unmatched.

This receptor was taken from a man aged 60 to 69 who had recovered from COVID-19. Sequenced input: PBMCs or T cells enriched from blood (not recorded which). The rearrangement uses TRBV5-1 and TRBJ2-1, with TRBD1 matching over 7 bases. CDR3 DNA: TGCGCCAGCAGCTTCTGGGGACAGTTCAATGAGCAGTTCTTC. Protein sequence: CASSFWGQFNEQFF.